The entry that follows covers one T cell receptor beta chain sequence. Its antigen specificity is not known. Per-base quality was not reported, and no clone a single base away is much larger than it. CDR1 and CDR2, looked up from the germline V gene (reference sequence), are LGHDT and YNNKEL. The CDR3 goes from the cysteine to the phenylalanine over 18 residues. Left in the record is the CDR3 DNA by itself, 54 bases read in frame from the first base. At the junction V is shortened by 4 bases and J by 4 bases; bases outside the gene matches: 15. The data originate from a study of blood T cell repertoires in COVID-19 (dated by TCRdb to the early 2020s). Study-level background: Samples covering the acute and convalescent phases of COVID-19 were provided by collaborators in the United States, Italy and Spain. Samples came from the ongoing ImmuneRACE study (first 160 participants) plus 1,254 subjects from 6 global collaborators. Where available, HLA class I and class II types were obtained from metadata supplied by the sample provider rather than from assay-based typing. The repertoires were released in a freely available public database intended as a resource for research on the immune response to SARS-CoV-2. Subjects who had been exposed to COVID-19, were actively infected with it, or had recovered from it provided the deeply sampled blood TCRbeta repertoires that made up the dataset. The prospective study material was composed of cDNA or gDNA derived from T cells, B-cell-depleted T cells, or PBMCs. Nearly every sample came with metadata listing a de-identified subject ID, COVID-19 status, age in years and sex. What the work shows at the level of the full study, not this receptor alone: Clinical and demographic metadata were provided uncurated, with the amount varying by source and participant.

TCRbeta CDR3 regions were amplified from genomic DNA by means of the immunoSEQ Assay, a bias-controlled multiplex PCR. The published analysis was carried out like this. Nucleated cell counts per sample were estimated from amplification of reference gene primers within the assay. Sequence reads were collapsed and filtered to measure the absolute abundance of every unique TCRbeta CDR3 rearrangement. For each sample, productive Simpson clonality was calculated by taking the square root of Simpson's diversity index across productive rearrangements. Here the immuneACCESS table is served through TCRdb, limited to in-frame sequences with V and J called. Missing clones are a known gap in these copies; in checked studies unresolved V genes cover under half, and the rest lacks a known reason. V and J calls and clone size are those listed in that table; D and trimming were worked out from the DNA. For this sample there are some 160,000 clones; approximately 90% appear just once. The ten largest account for approximately 2.1% of the sample.

Another Seattle source contributed samples from volunteer blood donors who had recovered from COVID-19. The collaborating institutions used their own protocols to collect whole blood in K2EDTA tubes. For TCRbeta analysis, collaborators shipped samples as frozen whole blood, isolated PBMCs, or DNA extracted from either of those sample types. The sequence links TRBV3-1 (or the pseudogene TRBV3-2) to TRBJ2-1, and TRBD2 aligns with 8 junction nucleotides. The receptor's source is a man aged 50 or older who had recovered from COVID-19. The sample was peripheral blood. Here is the DNA: TGTGCCAGCAGCCTCACAAGGCGGGGTAGCGGGACATACAATGAGCAGTTCTTC. It translates as CASSLTRRGSGTYNEQFF.